Here is one T cell receptor beta chain with its context. Its cognate antigen has yet to be identified. No much larger clone is present one base from it, and per-base qualities are unavailable. Libraries were made using 5' RACE. Sequencer: Illumina HiSeq 2000. A universal primer binding site was added through template switching, and the final cDNA carried a unique molecular identifier so that TCR cDNA molecules could be counted accurately. Specific primers in the conserved constant-segment region were used to synthesize first-strand cDNA for the TCR alpha and beta chains. To control for contamination, each cDNA library was double barcoded with a SMART-Mk sample barcode plus Illumina barcodes. TruSeq adapter sequences and Illumina sample barcodes were added in two successive PCR steps. The TCR alpha and beta cDNA libraries were sequenced on the Illumina HiSeq platform using custom primers. Turning to the authors' computational methods: Unique molecular identifiers were extracted from raw reads with MiGEC, and CDR3 positions were determined with MiXCR. For each individual, recombination models were inferred using an EM algorithm with the repgenHMM and IGoR tools. Shared clonotypes were analyzed with the tcR package in R, and sharing was normalized by the product of cloneset sizes. To study raw recombination free of thymic and clonal selection effects, out-of-frame nonproductive sequences were analyzed. TCRdb applied fastp at Q25 and MiXCR to the public reads, then kept only in-frame beta chains. Rows are combined by CDR3 protein, so each entry shows the most common genes and DNA. TCRdb, not the authors, supplied the V and J calls. The sample table holds some 500,000 distinct CDR3 sequences, of which about 20% were seen once. The top ten constitute roughly 0.9% of the sample.

CDR1 and CDR2 are read off the germline V gene (reference sequence) as MNHEY and SMNVEV. The CDR3 starts with the cysteine, ends with the phenylalanine, and has 14 residues. Only the CDR3 region is kept as DNA, spanning 42 bases read in frame from base 1. V was cut back by 3 bases and J by 8 bases, leaving a gap of 13 bases between them. These data are taken from a study of identical twins (dated by TCRdb to the mid-2010s). Regarding the complete study: The study deep-sequenced TCR alpha and beta repertoires from monozygotic twins, unrelated adults of various ages and cord blood to test whether fetal clonotypes persist. To rule out contamination, the twin experiments were replicated at different times with different library preparation protocols. Study-wide conclusions, independent of this receptor: Fewer insertions were carried by abundant cord blood beta clonotypes; a weaker similar trend was observed in young adult naive repertoires, while no such trend was observed in memory repertoires. Zero-insertion analyses could be partly confounded by invariant T cells such as MAIT and iNKT, although diverse VJ usage argued against such confounding for most clonotypes. The excess sharing between twins in beta out-of-frame sequences was weaker because fewer shared sequences reduced the signal-to-noise ratio. In monozygotic twins, out-of-frame TCR alpha sharing was systematically underestimated by recombination models, although the models agreed with sharing between unrelated individuals. Compared with coincidental sharing between unrelated individuals, out-of-frame TCR alpha sequences shared between twins had an excess of sequences with low generation probability. Because the same donors could not be followed over many years, the conclusions depended on cross-sectional statistical analysis.

Only healthy Caucasian donors were included. Three pairs of female monozygotic twins, all aged roughly 18 to 29 years, made up the twin cohort. Positive isolation kits from Invitrogen were used to isolate CD4+ and CD8+ T cell populations. The sample was also reused in another study, on T cells expressing NK-cell markers. Drawing on the second study: Several donors provided sorted CD3+CD56+NKG2C+, CD3+CD56+NKG2C- and CD3+CD56-NKG2C+ T-cell subsets, whose TCR beta-chain repertoires were profiled. Of the eight sequenced donors, seven were found to be HCMV-seropositive and one was found to be HCMV-seronegative. In several experiments an anti-gammadeltaTCR antibody was added to restrict sorting to alphabetaTCR-expressing T cells. In about six donors, the dominant CD3+CD56+NKG2C+ clonotypes were found to rank among the top 10 CD8+ clonotypes and to make up about 1.0-7.0% of CD8+ T cells. Those dominant clonotypes were again the most abundant among CD3+CD56-NKG2C+ cells in a few donors, at about 25-60.1%. Whether the expanded NKG2C-expressing T cell clones were specific for HCMV antigens remained unclear. The eight sequenced donors were randomly selected healthy volunteers, three men and five women. HCMV-specific IgG was detected in serum with a commercial ELISA kit to determine HCMV serostatus. MIGEC handled demultiplexing of the reads and grouping by UMI, while MiTCR was used to assemble and quantify clonotypes. To exclude erroneous sequences, any TCR cDNA sequence not supported by at least two reads was discarded. The tcR package was used for downstream repertoire analysis, and clonotypes were matched between fractions using CDR3 nucleotide sequence together with V segment. VDJmatch was used to annotate antigen specificity against VDJdb, with one amino acid substitution in CDR3 permitted.

This receptor chain uses TRBV27 and TRBJ1-4, and the D gene may be TRBD1, 5 bases matching. The clonotype was recovered from a woman under 30 in good health. Material: CD4+ T cells sorted from blood. The DNA is TGTGCCAGCAGTTTCTTGCAGGGTGGGGAAAAACTGTTTTTT. It codes for CASSFLQGGEKLFF.